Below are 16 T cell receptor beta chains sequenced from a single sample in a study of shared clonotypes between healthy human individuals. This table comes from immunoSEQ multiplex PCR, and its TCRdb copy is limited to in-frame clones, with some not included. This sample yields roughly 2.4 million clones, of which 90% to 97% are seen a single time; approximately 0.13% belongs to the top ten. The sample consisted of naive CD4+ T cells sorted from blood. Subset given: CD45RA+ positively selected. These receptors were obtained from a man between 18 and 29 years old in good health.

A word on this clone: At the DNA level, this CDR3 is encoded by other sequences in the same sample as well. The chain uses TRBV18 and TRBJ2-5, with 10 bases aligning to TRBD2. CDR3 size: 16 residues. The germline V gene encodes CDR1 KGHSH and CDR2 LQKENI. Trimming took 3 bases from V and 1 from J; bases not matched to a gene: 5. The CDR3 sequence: CASSPLAGALQETQYF. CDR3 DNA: TGTGCCAGCTCACCTCTAGCGGGAGCGCTCCAAGAGACCCAGTACTTC. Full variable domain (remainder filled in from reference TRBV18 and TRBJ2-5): NAGVMQNPRHLVRRRGQEARLRCSPMKGHSHVYWYRQLPEEGLKFMVYLQKENIIDESGMPKERFSAEFPKEGPSILRIQQVVRGDSAAYFCASSPLAGALQETQYFGPGTRLLVL.

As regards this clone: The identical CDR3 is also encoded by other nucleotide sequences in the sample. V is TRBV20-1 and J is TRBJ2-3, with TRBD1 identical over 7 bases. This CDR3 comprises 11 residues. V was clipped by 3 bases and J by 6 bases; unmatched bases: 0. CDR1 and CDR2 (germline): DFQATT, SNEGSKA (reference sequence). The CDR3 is CSARTGDTQYF. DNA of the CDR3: TGCAGTGCTAGGACAGGGGATACGCAGTATTTT.

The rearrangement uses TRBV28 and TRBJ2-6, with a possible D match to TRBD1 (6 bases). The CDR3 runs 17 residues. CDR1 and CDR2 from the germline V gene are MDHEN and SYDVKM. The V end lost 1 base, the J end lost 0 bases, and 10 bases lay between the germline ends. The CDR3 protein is CASSLYGTTSGANVLTF. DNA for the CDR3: TGTGCCAGCAGTTTATACGGGACAACCTCTGGGGCCAACGTCCTGACTTTC. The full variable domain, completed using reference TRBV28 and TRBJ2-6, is DVKVTQSSRYLVKRTGEKVFLECVQDMDHENMFWYRQDPGLGLRLIYFSYDVKMKEKGDIPEGYSVSREKKERFSLILESASTNQTSMYLCASSLYGTTSGANVLTFGAGSRLTVL.

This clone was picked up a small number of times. The CDR3 protein is CAWSVGGVGANVLTF. As DNA, the CDR3 is TGTGCCTGGAGTGTGGGAGGGGTTGGGGCCAACGTCCTGACTTTC. The chain uses TRBV30 and TRBJ2-6; 7 bases are a match to TRBD2. This CDR3 has 15 residues. Germline V gene data show CDR1 as GTSNPN and CDR2 as SVGIG (reference sequence). With V trimmed by 0 bases and J by 3 bases, 2 bases remained unmatched. The variable domain in full, with the rest retrieved from reference TRBV30 and TRBJ2-6, is SQTIHQWPATLVQPVGSPLSLECTVEGTSNPNLYWYRQAAGRGLQLLFYSVGIGQISSEVPQNLSASRPQDRQFILSSKKLLLSDSGFYLCAWSVGGVGANVLTFGAGSRLTVL.

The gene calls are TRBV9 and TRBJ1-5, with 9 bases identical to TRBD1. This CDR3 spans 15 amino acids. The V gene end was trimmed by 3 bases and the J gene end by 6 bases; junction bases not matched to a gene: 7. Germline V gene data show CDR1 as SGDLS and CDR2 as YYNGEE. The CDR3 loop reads CASSASGTGLQPQHF. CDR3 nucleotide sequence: TGTGCCAGCAGCGCTTCCGGGACAGGGCTTCAGCCCCAGCATTTT.

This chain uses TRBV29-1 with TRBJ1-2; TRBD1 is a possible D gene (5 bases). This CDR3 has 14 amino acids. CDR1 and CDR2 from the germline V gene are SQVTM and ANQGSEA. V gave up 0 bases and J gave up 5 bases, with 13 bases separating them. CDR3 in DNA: TGCAGCGTTGAAGATCAGGGCAGTTTATATGGCTACACCTTC. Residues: CSVEDQGSLYGYTF.

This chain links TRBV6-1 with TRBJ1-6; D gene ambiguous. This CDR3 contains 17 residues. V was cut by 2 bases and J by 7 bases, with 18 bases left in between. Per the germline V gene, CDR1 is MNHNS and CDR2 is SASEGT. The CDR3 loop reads CASSEWTPGWLNSPLHF. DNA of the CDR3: TGTGCCAGCAGTGAATGGACTCCAGGATGGTTGAATTCACCCCTCCACTTT.

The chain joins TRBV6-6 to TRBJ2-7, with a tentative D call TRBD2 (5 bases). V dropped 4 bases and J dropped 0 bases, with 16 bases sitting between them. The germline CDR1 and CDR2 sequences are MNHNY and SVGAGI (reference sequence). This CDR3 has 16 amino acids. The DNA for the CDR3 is TGTGCCAGCAGTTCCCGGCCTAGCTCTAGCTCCTACGAGCAGTACTTC. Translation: CASSSRPSSSSYEQYF.

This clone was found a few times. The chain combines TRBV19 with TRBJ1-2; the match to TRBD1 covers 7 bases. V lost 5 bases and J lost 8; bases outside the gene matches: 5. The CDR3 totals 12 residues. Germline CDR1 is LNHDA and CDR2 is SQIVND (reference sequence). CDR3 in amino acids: CASSVGQRGYTF. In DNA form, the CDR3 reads TGTGCCAGTAGTGTGGGACAGAGGGGCTACACCTTC.

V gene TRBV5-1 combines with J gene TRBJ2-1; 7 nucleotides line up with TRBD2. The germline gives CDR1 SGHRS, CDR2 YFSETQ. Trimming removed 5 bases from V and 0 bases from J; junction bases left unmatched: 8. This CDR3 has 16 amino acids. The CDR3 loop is CASSSGTKSSYNEQFF. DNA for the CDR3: TGCGCCAGCAGTTCCGGGACTAAGAGCTCCTACAATGAGCAGTTCTTC. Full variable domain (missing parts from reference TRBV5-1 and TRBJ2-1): KAGVTQTPRYLIKTRGQQVTLSCSPISGHRSVSWYQQTPGQGLQFLFEYFSETQRNKGNFPGRFSGRQFSNSRSEMNVSTLELGDSALYLCASSSGTKSSYNEQFFGPGTRLTVL.

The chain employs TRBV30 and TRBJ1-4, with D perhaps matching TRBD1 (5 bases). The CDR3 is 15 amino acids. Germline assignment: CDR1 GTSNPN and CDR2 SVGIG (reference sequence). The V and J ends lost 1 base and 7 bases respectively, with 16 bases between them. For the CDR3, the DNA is TGTGCCTGGAGTGATCTACCGGGGCGGGGTGAAAAACTGTTTTTT. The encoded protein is CAWSDLPGRGEKLFF.

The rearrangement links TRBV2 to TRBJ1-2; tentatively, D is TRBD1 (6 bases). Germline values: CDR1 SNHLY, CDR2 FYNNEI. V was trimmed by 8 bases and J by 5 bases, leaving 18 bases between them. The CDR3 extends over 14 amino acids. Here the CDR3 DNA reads TGTGCCAGCCTGAGGGGCTCAGGGGCATATGGCTACACCTTC. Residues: CASLRGSGAYGYTF.

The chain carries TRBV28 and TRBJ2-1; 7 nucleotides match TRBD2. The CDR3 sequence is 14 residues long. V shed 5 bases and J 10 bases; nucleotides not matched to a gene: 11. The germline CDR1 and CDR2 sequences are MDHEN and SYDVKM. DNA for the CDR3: TGTGCCAGCAGTGTGGGAGGGGCGGGGATCGAGCAGTTCTTC. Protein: CASSVGGAGIEQFF.

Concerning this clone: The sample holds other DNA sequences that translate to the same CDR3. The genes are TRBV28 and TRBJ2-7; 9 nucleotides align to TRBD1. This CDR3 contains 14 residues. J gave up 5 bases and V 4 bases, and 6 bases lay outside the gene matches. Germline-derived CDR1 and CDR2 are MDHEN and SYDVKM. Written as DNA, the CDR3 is TGTGCCAGCAGTTCAGGACAGGGGCCCCACGAGCAGTACTTC. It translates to CASSSGQGPHEQYF.

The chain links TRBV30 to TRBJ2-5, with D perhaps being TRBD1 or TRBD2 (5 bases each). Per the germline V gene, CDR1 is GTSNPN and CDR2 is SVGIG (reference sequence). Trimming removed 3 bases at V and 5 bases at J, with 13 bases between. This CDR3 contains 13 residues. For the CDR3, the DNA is TGTGCCTGGAGGGACACTAGAGCGGAGACCCAGTACTTC. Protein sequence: CAWRDTRAETQYF.

CDR3 in DNA: TGTGCCTGGAGTGTTGCCTTCCAAGAGACCCAGTACTTC. Residues: CAWSVAFQETQYF. This chain joins TRBV30 and TRBJ2-5; D gene ambiguous. V was shortened by 0 bases and J by 1 base, with 6 bases between the two germline ends. Per the germline V gene, CDR1 is GTSNPN and CDR2 is SVGIG (reference sequence). This CDR3 region has 13 residues.